The clone carrying this TCR beta chain was found many times. Its antigen is currently unknown. This sample stems from a study of T cells in Graves' hyperthyroidism and ophthalmopathy. Study results and limitations: A 13 V-J signature model discriminated ophthalmopathy versus stable hyperthyroidism. Most thyroid clonotypes expanded above 0.001 appeared in blood too.

Germline-derived CDR1 and CDR2 are SGHVS and FNYEAQ. CDR3 size: 16 residues. V was clipped by 2 bases and J by 2 bases, with 12 bases between them. TCR beta CDR3 regions were amplified from RNA. Researchers ran a first-round RT-PCR on the TCR CDR3 using the HTBI primer set. TCRdb redid the calling of the multiplex PCR reads with MiXCR, one entry per CDR3 protein. This sample has over 500,000 distinct CDR3 sequences, with roughly 45% found just once. Exclusion of a patient resulted from uncontrolled infection, other autoimmune disease, pregnancy or lactation. The source is an adult woman with Graves' disease, either hyperthyroidism or ophthalmopathy (not recorded which). This chain links TRBV7-6 with TRBJ2-2, with D perhaps matching TRBD2 (6 bases). The sample was peripheral blood or thyroid tissue (not recorded which). CDR3 residues: CASSLWPSANTGELFF. The CDR3 DNA reads TGTGCCAGCAGCTTATGGCCTAGCGCCAACACCGGGGAGCTGTTTTTT.